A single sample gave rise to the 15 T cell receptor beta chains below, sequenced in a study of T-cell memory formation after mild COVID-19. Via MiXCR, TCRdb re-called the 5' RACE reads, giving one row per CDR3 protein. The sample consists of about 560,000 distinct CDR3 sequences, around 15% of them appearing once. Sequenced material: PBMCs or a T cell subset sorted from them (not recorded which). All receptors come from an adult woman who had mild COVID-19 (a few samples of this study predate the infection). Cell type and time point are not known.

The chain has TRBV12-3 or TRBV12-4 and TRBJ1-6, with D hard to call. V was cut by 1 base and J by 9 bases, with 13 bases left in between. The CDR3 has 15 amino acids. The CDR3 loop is CASSLGLQRLSPLHF. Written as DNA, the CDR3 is TGTGCCAGCAGTTTAGGGTTACAGAGACTTTCACCCCTCCACTTT.

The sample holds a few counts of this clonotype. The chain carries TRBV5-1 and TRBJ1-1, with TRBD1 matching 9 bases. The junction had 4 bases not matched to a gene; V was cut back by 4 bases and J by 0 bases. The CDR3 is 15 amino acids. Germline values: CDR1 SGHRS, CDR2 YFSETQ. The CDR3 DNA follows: TGCGCCAGCAGCCGGGGACAGGGCGTGAACACTGAAGCTTTCTTT. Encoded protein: CASSRGQGVNTEAFF.

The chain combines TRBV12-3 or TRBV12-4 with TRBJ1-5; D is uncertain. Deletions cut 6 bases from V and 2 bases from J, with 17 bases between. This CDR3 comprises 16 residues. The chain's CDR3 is CASSRTPYNGNQPQHF. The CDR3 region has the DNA TGTGCCAGCAGCCGAACCCCATATAATGGCAATCAGCCCCAGCATTTT.

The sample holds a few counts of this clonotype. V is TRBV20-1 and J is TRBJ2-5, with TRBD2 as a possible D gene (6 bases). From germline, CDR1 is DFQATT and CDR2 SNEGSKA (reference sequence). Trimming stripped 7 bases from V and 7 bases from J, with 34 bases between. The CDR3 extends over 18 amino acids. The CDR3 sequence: CSVHGSNQRIGGTGTQYF. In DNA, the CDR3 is TGCAGTGTCCACGGATCCAACCAAAGGATCGGAGGGACCGGGACCCAGTACTTC.

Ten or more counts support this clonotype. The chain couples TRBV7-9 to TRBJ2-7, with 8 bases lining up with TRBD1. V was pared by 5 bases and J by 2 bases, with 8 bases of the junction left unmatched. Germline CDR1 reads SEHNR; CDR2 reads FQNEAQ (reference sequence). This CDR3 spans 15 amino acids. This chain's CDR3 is CASSLGTGSPYEQYF. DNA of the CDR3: TGTGCCAGCAGCCTCGGGACAGGCTCCCCCTACGAGCAGTACTTC. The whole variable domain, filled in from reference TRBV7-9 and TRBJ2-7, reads DTGVSQNPRHKITKRGQNVTFRCDPISEHNRLYWYRQTLGQGPEFLTYFQNEAQLEKSRLLSDRFSAERPKGSFSTLEIQRTEQGDSAMYLCASSLGTGSPYEQYFGPGTRLTVT.

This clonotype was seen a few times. CDR3 sequence (DNA): TGTGCCTGGAGTGTCCTTCAAGAGACCCAGTACTTC. Translated: CAWSVLQETQYF. V gene TRBV30 combines with J gene TRBJ2-5; D is uncertain. Germline V gene sequence: CDR1 GTSNPN, CDR2 SVGIG (reference sequence). The V gene lost 0 bases and the J gene lost 2 bases, with 4 bases spanning the gap. This CDR3 is built from 12 residues.

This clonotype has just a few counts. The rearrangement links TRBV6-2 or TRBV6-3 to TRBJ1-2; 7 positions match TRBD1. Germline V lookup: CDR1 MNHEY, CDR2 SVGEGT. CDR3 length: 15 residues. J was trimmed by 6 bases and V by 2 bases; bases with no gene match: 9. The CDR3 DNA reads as TGTGCCAGCAGTTACCCTCAGACAGGGCGGGATGGCTACACCTTC. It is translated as CASSYPQTGRDGYTF.

The CDR3 DNA reads TGTGCCAGCAGCCAGGGACTAGTATCCTACAATGAGCAGTTCTTC. This sequence encodes CASSQGLVSYNEQFF. This chain uses TRBV3-1 with TRBJ2-1; the match to TRBD2 covers 8 bases. This CDR3 has 15 residues. The V gene's germline CDR1 is LGHDT and CDR2 YNNKEL (reference sequence). Germline trimming cut 3 bases from V and 1 base from J; bases unmatched to any gene: 2.

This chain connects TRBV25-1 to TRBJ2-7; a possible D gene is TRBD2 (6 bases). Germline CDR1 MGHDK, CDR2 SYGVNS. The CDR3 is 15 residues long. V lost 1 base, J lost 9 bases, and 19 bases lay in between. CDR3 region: CASSESTIGSRGQYF. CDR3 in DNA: TGTGCCAGCAGTGAATCCACTATCGGGAGTCGAGGGCAGTACTTC.

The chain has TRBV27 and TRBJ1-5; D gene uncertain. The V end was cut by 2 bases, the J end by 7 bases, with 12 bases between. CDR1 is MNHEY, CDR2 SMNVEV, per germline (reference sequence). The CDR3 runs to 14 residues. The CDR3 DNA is TGTGCCAGCAGTTTAAGAGGGAAGGGACAGCCCCAGCATTTT. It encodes CASSLRGKGQPQHF.

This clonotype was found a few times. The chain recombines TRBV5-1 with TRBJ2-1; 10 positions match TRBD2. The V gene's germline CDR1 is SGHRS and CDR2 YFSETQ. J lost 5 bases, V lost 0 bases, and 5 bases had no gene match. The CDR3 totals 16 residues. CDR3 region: CASSLELAGMNNEQFF. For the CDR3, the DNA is TGCGCCAGCAGCTTGGAACTAGCGGGGATGAACAATGAGCAGTTCTTC.

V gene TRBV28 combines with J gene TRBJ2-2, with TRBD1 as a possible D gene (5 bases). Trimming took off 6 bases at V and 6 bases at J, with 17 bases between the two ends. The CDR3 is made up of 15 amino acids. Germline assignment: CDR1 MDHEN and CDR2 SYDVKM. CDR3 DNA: TGTGCCAGCAGCCTCCACCAGGGTTGGGCCGGGGAGCTGTTTTTT. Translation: CASSLHQGWAGELFF.

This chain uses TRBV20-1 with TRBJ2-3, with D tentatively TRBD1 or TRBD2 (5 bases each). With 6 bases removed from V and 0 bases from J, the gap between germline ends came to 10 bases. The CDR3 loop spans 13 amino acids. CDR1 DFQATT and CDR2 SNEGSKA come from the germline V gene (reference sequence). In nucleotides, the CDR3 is TGCAGTGCCAGGGAGTTTAGCACAGATACGCAGTATTTT. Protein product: CSAREFSTDTQYF.

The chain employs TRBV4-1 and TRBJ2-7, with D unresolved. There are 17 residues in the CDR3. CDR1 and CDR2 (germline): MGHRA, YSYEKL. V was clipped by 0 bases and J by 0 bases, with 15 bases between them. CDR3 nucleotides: TGCGCCAGCAGCCAAGATCGTGGCAGGTCGAGCTCCTACGAGCAGTACTTC. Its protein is CASSQDRGRSSSYEQYF.

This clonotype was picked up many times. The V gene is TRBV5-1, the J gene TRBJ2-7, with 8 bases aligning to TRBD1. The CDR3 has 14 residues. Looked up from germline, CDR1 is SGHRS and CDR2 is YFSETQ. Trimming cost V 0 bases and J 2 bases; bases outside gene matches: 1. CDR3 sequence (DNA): TGCGCCAGCAGCTTGGGGACAGGGCCCTACGAGCAGTACTTC. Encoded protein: CASSLGTGPYEQYF.